The 6 T cell receptor beta chains in this list originate from one sample, sequenced in a study of control samples from healthy donors and cancer patients. Sequencing used immunoSEQ multiplex PCR; TCRdb keeps in-frame clones, though not all of them. Of 150,000 to 200,000 clones listed, around 94% are singletons. The sequenced sample consisted of blood. These TCRs come from a man aged 30 to 45 in good health.

The rearrangement links TRBV27 to TRBJ1-2; D may be TRBD1 (5 bases). The V gene's germline CDR1 is MNHEY and CDR2 SMNVEV (reference sequence). V gave up 0 bases and J gave up 0 bases, with 8 bases separating them. This CDR3 is built from 15 residues. The DNA for the CDR3 is TGTGCCAGCAGTTTATCGGGGGGTACTAACTATGGCTACACCTTC. Its translation is CASSLSGGTNYGYTF.

This chain uses TRBV4-2 with TRBJ2-3; D is perhaps TRBD1 (5 bases). Germline V gene lookup returns CDR1 LGHNA and CDR2 YNFKEQ. V lost 2 bases to trimming and J lost 0 bases, with 9 bases between them. This CDR3 comprises 15 residues. This chain's CDR3 is CASSQPRQSTDTQYF. The CDR3 nucleotides are TGTGCCAGCAGCCAACCTCGACAGAGCACAGATACGCAGTATTTT.

This clone has just a few counts. The rearrangement joins TRBV29-1 to TRBJ2-3; a possible D gene is TRBD1 (6 bases). The CDR3 is 12 residues long. Per the germline V gene, CDR1 is SQVTM and CDR2 is ANQGSEA. Deletions cut 6 bases from V and 0 bases from J, with 7 bases between. The CDR3 reads CSVRGSTDTQYF. Written as DNA, the CDR3 is TGCAGCGTGAGGGGGAGCACAGATACGCAGTATTTT.

The chain employs TRBV19 and TRBJ1-4; D gene unclear. Trimming removed 5 bases at V and 4 bases at J, with 14 bases between. Germline V lookup: CDR1 LNHDA, CDR2 SQIVND (reference sequence). This CDR3 is 15 amino acids long. The CDR3 coding sequence is TGTGCCAGTAGTCCCCGGGAAAGGGATAATGAAAAACTGTTTTTT. Its translation is CASSPRERDNEKLFF.

DNA for the CDR3: TGTGCCAGCAGCCCGGCGGGGGTGGGGTCTGGAAACACCATATATTTT. Its protein is CASSPAGVGSGNTIYF. The chain joins TRBV5-4 to TRBJ1-3, with D perhaps TRBD1 (5 bases). Germline CDR1 reads SGHNT; CDR2 reads YYREEE (reference sequence). Trimming stripped 4 bases from V and 1 base from J, with 15 bases between. The CDR3 loop spans 16 amino acids.

The chain employs TRBV19 and TRBJ1-6; unclear D gene. Germline V lookup: CDR1 LNHDA, CDR2 SQIVND (reference sequence). Between the trimmed V and J ends, which lost 5 bases and 3 bases, there was a span of 8 bases. The CDR3 runs 14 residues. The CDR3 loop is CASSAAFYNSPLHF. The CDR3 coding sequence is TGTGCCAGTAGTGCGGCCTTCTATAATTCACCCCTCCACTTT.